The 10 T cell receptor beta chains below were found in one sample sequenced in a study of cytomegalovirus exposure and HLA in healthy donors. 13 Jbeta primers and 60 Vbeta primers were used for the PCR. Profiling relied on immunoSEQ multiplex PCR, and the TCRdb table lists in-frame clones only, not all of them. Of tens of thousands of clones in the sample, about three quarters are singletons; the top ten hold approximately 5.4%. The sequenced material came from PBMCs. These receptors were collected from a male donor in good health and CMV-seropositive.

The genes are TRBV9 and TRBJ1-1, with a weak D call TRBD1 (5 bases). Trimming took off 3 bases at V and 0 bases at J, with 15 bases between the two ends. Germline V CDR1 and CDR2: SGDLS, YYNGEE. The CDR3 is 16 amino acids. The CDR3: CASSEGSGNMNTEAFF. The CDR3 DNA follows: TGTGCCAGCAGCGAGGGGAGCGGGAACATGAACACTGAAGCTTTCTTT.

This chain connects TRBV4-3 to TRBJ1-2; TRBD1 matches 9 bases. The CDR3 is made up of 15 amino acids. V shed 2 bases, J shed 9 bases, and the junction held 10 bases outside the gene matches. The germline V gene has CDR1 LGHNA and CDR2 YSLEER. CDR3 nucleotides: TGCGCCAGCAGCCAACAGGACAGGGGCGCTACGAGCTACACCTTC. It translates to CASSQQDRGATSYTF.

The V and J genes are TRBV7-3 and TRBJ2-1; 9 nucleotides agree with TRBD1. After removal of 5 bases from V and 1 base from J, the junction contained 6 bases not matched to a gene. The CDR3 length is 16 residues. Germline V gene lookup returns CDR1 SGHTA and CDR2 FQGTGA. The CDR3 protein is CASSPLGQGSYNEQFF. DNA of the CDR3: TGTGCCAGCAGCCCTCTGGGACAGGGTTCCTACAATGAGCAGTTCTTC.

This clone was observed a few times. The J gene is TRBJ2-5, the V gene TRBV6-1; D is unclear. The CDR3 spans 16 residues. Trimming shortened V by 2 bases and J by 5 bases, and 18 bases separated the two germline ends. The germline gives CDR1 MNHNS, CDR2 SASEGT. This CDR3 is CASSETKAAMRETQYF. Here the CDR3 DNA reads TGTGCCAGCAGTGAAACAAAGGCGGCAATGAGGGAGACCCAGTACTTC.

This chain connects TRBV19 to TRBJ1-3; TRBD1 might be the D (6 bases). Between the trimmed V and J ends, which lost 6 bases and 0 bases, there was a span of 9 bases. From germline, CDR1 is LNHDA and CDR2 SQIVND (reference sequence). The CDR3 contains 14 residues. The CDR3 protein is CASRTGDSGNTIYF. CDR3 in DNA: TGTGCCAGTAGGACAGGAGACTCTGGAAACACCATATATTTT.

The rearrangement uses TRBV5-6 and TRBJ2-3; 7 bases are a match to TRBD1. CDR1 SGHDT and CDR2 YYEEEE come from the germline V gene. The CDR3 covers 17 residues. The trim removed 2 bases at V and 0 bases at J, leaving 9 bases unmatched. The CDR3: CASSFGQGVSSTDTQYF. The CDR3 DNA reads as TGTGCCAGCAGCTTCGGTCAGGGGGTGTCTAGCACAGATACGCAGTATTTT.

The V call is TRBV7-2, the J call TRBJ2-7; TRBD2 might be the D (6 bases). The germline V and J ends were trimmed by 6 bases and 5 bases, with 17 bases remaining between them. Looked up from germline, CDR1 is SGHTA and CDR2 is FQGNSA. The CDR3 runs 14 residues. The CDR3 reads CASRRDPGLDEQYF. The CDR3 nucleotides read TGTGCCAGCAGACGAGATCCGGGACTTGACGAGCAGTACTTC.

This clone was picked up a small number of times. The chain employs TRBV2 and TRBJ1-5; D is possibly TRBD1 (5 bases). V shed 3 bases and J shed 1 base, with 10 bases lying between them. This CDR3 is built from 15 residues. Per the germline V gene, CDR1 is SNHLY and CDR2 is FYNNEI. In DNA, the CDR3 is TGTGCCAGCAGTGAGGGGGGGAGGAGCAATCAGCCCCAGCATTTT. Translated: CASSEGGRSNQPQHF.

CDR3 sequence: CASSLSRGVSNQPQHF. DNA of the CDR3: TGTGCCAGTAGCCTTAGCCGGGGTGTTAGCAATCAGCCCCAGCATTTT. The chain combines TRBV19 with TRBJ1-5; D is unresolved. Trimming removed 6 bases from V and 0 bases from J, with 15 bases in between. CDR1 and CDR2 from the germline V gene are LNHDA and SQIVND (reference sequence). CDR3 length: 16 amino acids.

The J gene is TRBJ1-1, the V gene TRBV28; D is perhaps TRBD1 (6 bases). The germline V gene has CDR1 MDHEN and CDR2 SYDVKM. V was shortened by 5 bases and J by 6 bases, with 16 bases between the two germline ends. CDR3 length equals 14 residues. The CDR3 loop is CASSLPWTVPEAFF. The CDR3 DNA is TGTGCCAGCAGTCTGCCGTGGACAGTCCCTGAAGCTTTCTTT.